This is a list of T cell receptor beta chains from one sample in a study of PD-1 blockade in classical Hodgkin lymphoma. TCRdb keeps only in-frame clones here, not all; method: immunoSEQ multiplex PCR. The sample has some 17,000 clones, roughly 82% seen once; the top ten hold roughly 27%. The sample in question was peripheral blood mononuclear cells (PBMCs), obtained before the second cycle of nivolumab. The receptors come from a human donor with classical Hodgkin lymphoma. The CDR3 runs from the conserved cysteine through the conserved F or W. The order of the fields is J gene, V gene, CDR3 protein.

TRBJ2-5 TRBV2 CASSEVVLVHLRQETQYF
TRBJ1-2 TRBV18 CASSPGEGYGYTF
TRBJ2-1 TRBV9 CASSVGRELNEQFF
TRBJ2-3 TRBV9 CASSVDGGATDTQYF
TRBJ1-2 TRBV18 CASSPTGDYYDYTF
TRBJ2-2 TRBV19 CASSRAGDNTGELFF
TRBJ1-1 TRBV5-1 CASSLGQGAGFEAFF
TRBJ2-1 TRBV4-3 CASSHHTESYNEQFF
TRBJ2-7 TRBV29-1 CSGGTSGGAGEQYF
TRBJ1-2 TRBV2 CASTTRVSYGYTF
TRBJ2-2 TRBV28 CASSTIRDRGRTGELFF
TRBJ1-2 TRBV28 CASRSWSGYTF
TRBJ2-7 TRBV21-1 CASSGVKVEQYF
TRBJ1-1 TRBV5-1 CASSLQGDTEAFF
TRBJ1-3 TRBV13 CASSFRTASGNTIYF
TRBJ1-6 TRBV27 CASSSHWNNSPLHF
TRBJ1-5 TRBV11-2 CASSLEFSQPQHF
TRBJ2-1 TRBV7-8 CASSGRQGPYNEQFF
TRBJ2-3 TRBV18 CASSPGQGADTQYF
TRBJ2-2 TRBV27 CASSLRVAGELFF
TRBJ2-6 TRBV30 CAWSAGGTGANVLTF
TRBJ2-7 TRBV7-2 CASSRSTGEAYEQYF
TRBJ1-1 TRBV7-2 CASSLTQGSTEAFF
TRBJ2-6 TRBV18 CASSPPWASNVLTF
TRBJ2-3 TRBV19 CASSTPRAATDTQYF
TRBJ2-3 TRBV10-1 CASSESNAAGGWPTDTQYF
TRBJ1-4 TRBV2 CASSDDSSNEKLFF
TRBJ1-4 TRBV4-1 CASRTLGANEKLFF
TRBJ1-6 TRBV19 CASRTGLNSPLHF
TRBJ2-5 TRBV6-5 CASSYAHGGTQYF
TRBJ1-4 TRBV15 CATSSGQGAWEKLFF
TRBJ2-3 TRBV18 CASSPTGPDTQYF
TRBJ1-1 TRBV6-6 CASDGQGVLSNTEAFF
TRBJ2-7 TRBV18 CASSPPGHPFYEQYF
TRBJ1-2 TRBV7-2 CASSLAADYGYTF
TRBJ2-7 TRBV7-8 CASSVREGRAFEQYF
TRBJ2-4 TRBV18 CASSQEQVKNIQYF
TRBJ2-7 TRBV5-1 CASSLAGTGGEREQYF
TRBJ1-1 TRBV28 CASSTSIRGVTEAFF
TRBJ2-1 TRBV10-3 CAISDGQGAYNEQFF
TRBJ2-5 TRBV7-3 CASSLFFYLRETQYF
TRBJ2-2 TRBV27 CASRRQGASGELFF
TRBJ2-7 TRBV30 CASGQGGFDEQYF